This entry concerns a single T cell receptor beta chain. Its target is unknown. These data are taken from a study of shared clonotypes between healthy human individuals. About the research overall: Each donor's CD4 naive and CD4 memory cells filled three plates apiece, CD8 naive two, and CD8 memory one. Findings of the study overall: Relative to their counterparts shared across all four donors, non-shared clonotypes exhibited diminished generation probabilities. Sampling was confined to blood; repertoires within tissues likely differ.

Among the donors, all were Caucasian adults who lived in Nashville, Tennessee. Produced via immunoSEQ multiplex PCR; TCRdb's table is partial and in-frame only. The data show about 2.5 million clones, about nine tenths seen once. The ends lost 8 bases at V and 0 bases at J; junction bases unmatched: 8. Germline CDR1 is SQVTM and CDR2 is ANQGSEA. The CDR3 is 14 residues long. This chain uses TRBV29-1 with TRBJ1-1, with 8 nucleotides matching TRBD1. The sequenced sample was naive CD4+ T cells from PBMCs. Noted subset: CD45RA+ positively selected. The receptor's source is a man between 18 and 35 years old in good health. Some clones in this sample may be carry-over from other donors' samples. The CDR3 region is CSTPGQVMNTEAFF. The CDR3 DNA reads TGCAGCACTCCGGGACAGGTTATGAACACTGAAGCTTTCTTT.